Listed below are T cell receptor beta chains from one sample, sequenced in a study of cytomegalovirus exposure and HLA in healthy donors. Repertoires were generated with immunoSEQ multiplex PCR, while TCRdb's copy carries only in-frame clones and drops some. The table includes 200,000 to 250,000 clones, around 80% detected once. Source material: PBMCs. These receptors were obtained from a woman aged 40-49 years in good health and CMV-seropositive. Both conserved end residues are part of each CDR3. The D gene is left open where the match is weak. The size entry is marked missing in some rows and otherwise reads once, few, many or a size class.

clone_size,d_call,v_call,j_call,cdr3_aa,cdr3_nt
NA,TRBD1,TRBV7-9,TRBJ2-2,CSSSFPRTGTENTGELFF,TGTTCCAGCAGCTTTCCACGTACTGGGACAGAAAACACCGGGGAGCTGTTTTTT
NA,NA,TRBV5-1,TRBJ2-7,CASSLGQASYEQYF,TGCGCCAGCAGCTTGGGGCAGGCGTCCTACGAGCAGTACTTC
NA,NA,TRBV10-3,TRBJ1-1,CAITQEENTEAFF,TGTGCCATCACCCAGGAGGAGAACACTGAAGCTTTCTTT
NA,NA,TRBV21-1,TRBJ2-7,CASSRRNRRGQYF,TGTGCCAGCAGCCGCAGGAATCGGCGGGGGCAGTACTTC
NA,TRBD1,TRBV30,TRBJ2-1,CACLGRDRKVNEQFF,TGTGCCTGCCTGGGCCGGGACAGGAAAGTCAATGAGCAGTTCTTC
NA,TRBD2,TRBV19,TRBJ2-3,CASSGVKAGTDTQYF,TGTGCCAGTAGTGGGGTAAAAGCGGGAACAGATACGCAGTATTTT
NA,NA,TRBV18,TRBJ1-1,CASSPFTGQTEAFF,TGTGCCAGCTCACCATTCACAGGGCAAACTGAAGCTTTCTTT
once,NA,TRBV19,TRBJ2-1,CASSMRVSSYNEQFF,TGTGCCAGTAGTATGCGGGTGAGCTCCTACAATGAGCAGTTCTTC
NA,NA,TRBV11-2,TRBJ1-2,CASSLEGDGYTF,TGTGCCAGCAGCTTAGAAGGAGATGGCTACACCTTC
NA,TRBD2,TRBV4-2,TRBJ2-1,CASSPGLAGEFGSYNEQFF,TGTGCCAGCAGCCCGGGACTAGCGGGAGAGTTCGGCTCCTACAATGAGCAGTTCTTC
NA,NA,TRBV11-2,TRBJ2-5,CASSLGSQETQYF,TGTGCCAGCAGCTTGGGCAGCCAAGAGACCCAGTACTTC
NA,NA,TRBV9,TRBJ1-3,CASSARTVGNTIYF,TGTGCCAGCAGCGCAAGGACAGTTGGAAACACCATATATTTT
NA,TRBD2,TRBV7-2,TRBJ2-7,CASSEASGRAYEQYF,TGTGCCAGCAGCGAGGCTAGCGGGAGGGCCTACGAGCAGTACTTC
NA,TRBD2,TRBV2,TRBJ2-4,CASSLGLGNIQYF,TGTGCCAGCAGCCTAGGACTAGGTAACATTCAGTACTTC
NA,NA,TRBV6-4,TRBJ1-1,CASSLGPGNTEAFF,TGTGCCAGCAGTTTAGGACCGGGAAACACTGAAGCTTTCTTT
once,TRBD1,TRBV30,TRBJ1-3,CAWGQGLGNTIYF,TGTGCCTGGGGACAGGGTCTTGGAAACACCATATATTTT
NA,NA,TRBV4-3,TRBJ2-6,CASSLSGGTASGANVLTF,TGCGCCAGCAGCCTCAGCGGAGGAACGGCCTCTGGGGCCAACGTCCTGACTTTC
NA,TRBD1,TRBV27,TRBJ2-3,CASRKTGADTQYF,TGTGCCAGCAGGAAGACAGGGGCCGATACGCAGTATTTT
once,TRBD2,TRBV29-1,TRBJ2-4,CSVEEGRAVSKNIQYF,TGCAGCGTTGAAGAGGGGAGGGCGGTATCCAAAAACATTCAGTACTTC
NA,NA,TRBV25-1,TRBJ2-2,CASSLSGGPTGELFF,TGTGCCAGCAGTCTGTCCGGGGGTCCCACCGGGGAGCTGTTTTTT
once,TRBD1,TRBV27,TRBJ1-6,CASSSRGQGKSPLHF,TGTGCCAGCAGTTCACGCGGACAGGGGAAGTCACCCCTCCACTTT
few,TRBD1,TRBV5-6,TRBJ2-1,CASSWGQGIGNEQFF,TGTGCCAGCAGCTGGGGACAGGGGATCGGCAATGAGCAGTTCTTC
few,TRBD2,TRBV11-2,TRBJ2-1,CASSFSAGGSINEQFF,TGTGCCAGCAGCTTTAGTGCGGGAGGGTCGATCAATGAGCAGTTCTTC
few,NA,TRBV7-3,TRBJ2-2,CASSLDQGPGELFF,TGTGCCAGCAGCTTAGATCAGGGGCCCGGGGAGCTGTTTTTT
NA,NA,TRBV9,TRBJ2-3,CASSPNPGLGTDTQYF,TGTGCCAGCAGCCCAAATCCGGGATTGGGCACAGATACGCAGTATTTT
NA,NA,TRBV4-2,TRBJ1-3,CASSQDWGTGNTIYF,TGTGCCAGCAGCCAAGATTGGGGCACTGGAAACACCATATATTTT
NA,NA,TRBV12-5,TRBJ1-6,CASGPGGYNSPLHF,TGTGCTAGTGGTCCGGGGGGGTATAATTCACCCCTCCACTTT
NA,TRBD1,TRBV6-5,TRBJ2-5,CASSYSPQGIETQYF,TGTGCCAGCAGTTACTCCCCACAGGGGATAGAGACCCAATACTTC
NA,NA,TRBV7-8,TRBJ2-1,CASSLEPSSYNEQFF,TGTGCCAGCAGCTTAGAGCCGAGCTCCTACAATGAGCAGTTCTTC
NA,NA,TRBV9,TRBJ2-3,CASGVSDRKGGDTQYF,TGTGCCAGCGGCGTATCAGACCGAAAGGGGGGGGATACGCAGTATTTT
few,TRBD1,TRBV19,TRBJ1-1,CASSIRQGGGNTEAFF,TGTGCCAGTAGTATACGACAGGGTGGGGGAAACACTGAAGCTTTCTTT
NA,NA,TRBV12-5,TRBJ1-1,CASGPELDFTNTEAFF,TGTGCTAGTGGTCCCGAGTTGGACTTCACGAACACTGAAGCTTTCTTT
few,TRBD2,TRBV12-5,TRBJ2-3,CASGGLAGFSTDTQYF,TGTGCTAGTGGGGGACTAGCGGGGTTTAGCACAGATACGCAGTATTTT
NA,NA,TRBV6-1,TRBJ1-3,CASGWGGESGNTIYF,TGTGCCAGCGGCTGGGGGGGCGAATCTGGAAACACCATATATTTT
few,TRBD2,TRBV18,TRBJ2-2,CASSPRLTSGTRGTGELFF,TGTGCCAGCTCACCCCGACTGACTAGCGGGACCAGGGGCACCGGGGAGCTGTTTTTT
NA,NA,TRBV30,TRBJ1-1,CAWSVVTEEAFF,TGTGCCTGGAGTGTCGTAACGGAGGAAGCTTTCTTT
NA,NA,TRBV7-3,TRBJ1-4,CASSLTAGANEKLFF,TGTGCCAGCAGCTTAACGGCAGGGGCTAATGAAAAACTGTTTTTT
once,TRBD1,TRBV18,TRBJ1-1,CASSPRTGVMNTEAFF,TGTGCCAGCTCACCAAGGACAGGGGTCATGAACACTGAAGCTTTCTTT
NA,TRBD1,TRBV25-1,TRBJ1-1,CASRVTGGTEAFF,TGTGCCAGCAGAGTTACAGGGGGCACTGAAGCTTTCTTT
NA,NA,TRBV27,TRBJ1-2,CASSLTGRNYGYTF,TGTGCCAGCAGTTTAACAGGGCGGAACTATGGCTACACCTTC
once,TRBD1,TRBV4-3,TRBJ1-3,CASSQGVQGELSGNTIYF,TGCGCCAGCAGCCAAGGTGTCCAGGGGGAACTCTCTGGAAACACCATATATTTT